The T cell receptor (beta chain) under discussion was sequenced for a study of shared clonotypes between healthy human individuals. Across the study: Researchers assigned three CD4 naive, three CD4 memory, two CD8 naive and one CD8 memory plate to each donor.

As for this clone: Its antigen is as yet unknown.

Study-level findings and limits: An effect of sequencing depth on clonotype sharing among donors was expected.

Germline CDR1 and CDR2: GTSNPN and SVGIG (reference sequence). The CDR3 has 15 residues. Trimming shortened V by 4 bases and J by 2 bases, and 14 bases separated the two germline ends. Generated by immunoSEQ multiplex PCR, the TCRdb table keeps only in-frame clones and is missing some. The sample holds over 1.4 million clones; roughly 96% are singletons and the top ten take roughly 1.2%. Material for sequencing was naive CD4+ T cells sorted from blood. Stated subset: CD45RA+ positively selected. This receptor was taken from a man younger than 40 in good health. The chain has TRBV30 and TRBJ2-2, with D unresolved. The CDR3 DNA is TGTGCCTGGAAGGCGGTCCCTCTAAACACCGGGGAGCTGTTTTTT. This sequence encodes CAWKAVPLNTGELFF.